These T cell receptor beta chains were read from a single sample in a study of response to subunit inactivated influenza vaccine. TCRdb re-called the RT-PCR reads through MiXCR, storing one row per CDR3 protein. The repertoire includes a few hundred thousand distinct CDR3 sequences, less than 15% of them detected once, and over 8.5% sits in the top ten. The material sequenced was PBMCs from blood, taken roughly 12 days after vaccination. The receptors stem from a man aged 45-65 years who received an inactivated influenza vaccine. Both conserved end residues are part of each CDR3. The D gene is left open where the match is weak. The size entry is marked missing in some rows and otherwise reads once, few, many or a size class.

D gene,V gene,J gene,clone size,CDR3 DNA,CDR3 protein
TRBD1,TRBV19,TRBJ2-1,NA,TGTGCCAGTAGTATTACAGGGGGGTACAATGAGCAGTTCTTC,CASSITGGYNEQFF
NA,TRBV10-3,TRBJ1-2,NA,TGTGCCATCAGTGATACAGGACCAGATGGCTACACCTTC,CAISDTGPDGYTF
NA,TRBV20-1,TRBJ2-3,NA,TGCAGTGCTGGCTCGGGAGCAAGCACAGATACGCAGTATTTT,CSAGSGASTDTQYF
NA,TRBV20-1,TRBJ2-5,NA,TGCAGTGCTAGAGATCTGAGAGCGGTGCCCGGGACCCAGTACTTC,CSARDLRAVPGTQYF
NA,TRBV20-1,TRBJ1-1,few,TGCAGTGCTAGAATCAGGGGCGGGGGCACTGAAGCTTTCTTT,CSARIRGGGTEAFF
TRBD1,TRBV6-1,TRBJ1-5,few,TGTGCCAGCAGGGTGGACAGGGGCAATCAGCCCCAGCATTTT,CASRVDRGNQPQHF
NA,TRBV5-1,TRBJ2-2,few,TGCGCCAGCAAGGAGGGACTGAACACCGGGGAGCTGTTTTTT,CASKEGLNTGELFF
TRBD1,TRBV4-2,TRBJ2-7,NA,TGTGCCAGCAGCCAAGAACAGGGGACGACCTACGAGCAGTACTTC,CASSQEQGTTYEQYF
NA,TRBV29-1,TRBJ2-1,NA,TGCAGCGTTGTGGGGACCCTGTCAGGGGCCAGTCGTCGTGAGCAGTTCTTC,CSVVGTLSGASRREQFF
NA,TRBV12-3/TRBV12-4,TRBJ1-6,NA,TGTGCCAGCAGTAATGGGATCTATAATTCACCCCTCCACTTT,CASSNGIYNSPLHF
NA,TRBV10-3,TRBJ1-5,few,TGTGCCATCAGTGATGGCAGACAGAATCAGCCCCAGCATTTT,CAISDGRQNQPQHF
TRBD1,TRBV6-5,TRBJ1-2,few,TGTGCCAGCAGTTACTCTACGGGACAGAGCCTGAGAGGCTACACCTTC,CASSYSTGQSLRGYTF
NA,TRBV9,TRBJ2-7,few,TGTGCCAGCAGCGTTTCCGCCAGCTCCTACGAGCAGTACTTC,CASSVSASSYEQYF
TRBD1,TRBV5-1,TRBJ2-5,few,TGCGCCAGCAGCGCGGGGACAGGGAAGGAGACCCAGTACTTC,CASSAGTGKETQYF
TRBD2,TRBV7-9,TRBJ2-3,NA,TGTGCCAGCAGCTTACGGACTAGCGGGGGTTATGGAGATACGCAGTATTTT,CASSLRTSGGYGDTQYF
TRBD2,TRBV6-1,TRBJ2-2,few,TGTGCCAGCAGTGGAGCGGGGTTGAACACCGGGGAGCTGTTTTTT,CASSGAGLNTGELFF
TRBD1,TRBV7-2,TRBJ1-4,NA,TGTGCCAGCAGCCCCTCGGGACAGGGGATCGAAAAACTGTTTTTT,CASSPSGQGIEKLFF
TRBD2,TRBV27,TRBJ2-7,NA,TGTGCCAGCAGTCCAAGCGGGGGGGCTAGGACCTACGAGCAGTACTTC,CASSPSGGARTYEQYF
NA,TRBV30,TRBJ2-1,NA,TGTGCCTGGAGTTGGGGATCCTACAATGAGCAGTTCTTC,CAWSWGSYNEQFF
NA,TRBV12-3/TRBV12-4,TRBJ2-2,many,TGTGCCAGCAGATGGGACACCGGGGAGCTGTTTTTT,CASRWDTGELFF
TRBD2,TRBV5-1,TRBJ2-3,few,TGCGCCAGCAGCACCTCGACTAGCAGAAGCACAGATACGCAGTATTTT,CASSTSTSRSTDTQYF
NA,TRBV5-5,TRBJ1-1,many,TGTGCCAGCAGCTTGGCCGCGACAGTTAACACTGAAGCTTTCTTT,CASSLAATVNTEAFF
NA,TRBV5-5,TRBJ1-1,few,TGTGCCAGCAGCTTGATGTCGGACACTGAAGCTTTCTTT,CASSLMSDTEAFF
TRBD2,TRBV6-2/TRBV6-3,TRBJ2-5,few,TGTGCCAGCAGTTACTCGATCGGTGGCGGGGGACGAGAGACCCAGTACTTC,CASSYSIGGGGRETQYF
TRBD2,TRBV15,TRBJ2-3,few,TGTGCCACCAGCAGAGATGTGCGGGGGGGCACAGATACGCAGTATTTT,CATSRDVRGGTDTQYF
NA,TRBV12-2,TRBJ1-4,NA,TGTGCAAGTCGCTTAAACGGGACCATTTATAATGAAAAACTGTTTTTT,CASRLNGTIYNEKLFF